A single sample gave rise to the 30 T cell receptor beta chains below, sequenced in a study of cytomegalovirus exposure and HLA in healthy donors. Researchers ran the PCR with 60 Vbeta and 13 Jbeta primers. Profiling relied on immunoSEQ multiplex PCR, and the TCRdb table lists in-frame clones only, not all of them. This sample has over 95,000 clones, with 60% to 80% found just once. Sequenced input: PBMCs. The receptors here all came from a man aged 35-49 years in good health and CMV-seronegative.

This clone has more than one count but fewer than ten. The rearrangement links TRBV7-9 to TRBJ1-1; 8 bases are shared with TRBD1. J gave up 5 bases and V 6 bases, and 11 bases lay outside the gene matches. The CDR3 contains 15 residues. Per the germline V gene, CDR1 is SEHNR and CDR2 is FQNEAQ (reference sequence). The CDR3 DNA is TGTGCCAGCAGACTAAGTAACAGGGGGAGAACTGAAGCTTTCTTT. Its protein is CASRLSNRGRTEAFF. The full variable domain, with the rest looked up from reference TRBV7-9 and TRBJ1-1, is DTGVSQNPRHKITKRGQNVTFRCDPISEHNRLYWYRQTLGQGPEFLTYFQNEAQLEKSRLLSDRFSAERPKGSFSTLEIQRTEQGDSAMYLCASRLSNRGRTEAFFGQGTRLTVV.

This chain links TRBV30 with TRBJ2-2; 7 nucleotides match TRBD1. The ends lost 6 bases at V and 3 bases at J; junction bases unmatched: 10. In germline, CDR1 is GTSNPN, CDR2 SVGIG (reference sequence). CDR3 size: 15 residues. The CDR3 coding sequence is TGTGCCTGCAAACAGGGGCGGCTGGACACCGGGGAGCTGTTTTTT. It yields the protein CACKQGRLDTGELFF.

This chain uses TRBV6-1 with TRBJ2-1; possibly TRBD2 for D (5 bases). Germline values: CDR1 MNHNS, CDR2 SASEGT. The CDR3 consists of 12 residues. Trimming pared 5 bases from V and 10 bases from J, leaving 12 bases between. The CDR3 bases are TGTGCCAGCAGTTCGGCGGGTCGCGAGCAGTTCTTC. It yields the protein CASSSAGREQFF.

The chain employs TRBV5-5 and TRBJ1-6; D gene ambiguous. CDR3 length equals 16 residues. Germline V gene lookup returns CDR1 SGHKS and CDR2 YYEKEE (reference sequence). V lost 3 bases, J lost 3 bases, and 13 bases lay in between. CDR3 nucleotide sequence: TGTGCCAGCAGCTCCAGAGGGATAGGCTATAATTCACCCCTCCACTTT. The encoded protein is CASSSRGIGYNSPLHF. The full variable domain, with the rest looked up from reference TRBV5-5 and TRBJ1-6, is DAGVTQSPTHLIKTRGQQVTLRCSPISGHKSVSWYQQVLGQGPQFIFQYYEKEERGRGNFPDRFSARQFPNYSSELNVNALLLGDSALYLCASSSRGIGYNSPLHFGNGTRLTVT.

The rearrangement uses TRBV13 and TRBJ1-1; 8 positions agree with TRBD1. With V trimmed by 5 bases and J by 10 bases, 12 bases remained unmatched. CDR1 is PRHDT, CDR2 FYEKMQ, per germline (reference sequence). The CDR3 loop spans 14 amino acids. CDR3 loop: CASSVQGAQRVAFF. CDR3 sequence (DNA): TGTGCCAGCAGCGTCCAGGGGGCGCAAAGAGTAGCTTTCTTT.

This rearrangement joins TRBV9 to TRBJ1-6; TRBD1 matches 7 bases. With 3 bases clipped from V and 5 bases from J, the junction kept 5 bases outside the gene matches. Germline values: CDR1 SGDLS, CDR2 YYNGEE. CDR3 size: 15 residues. The CDR3 bases are TGTGCCAGCAGCGCGACAGGGAATGATAATTCACCCCTCCACTTT. Its translation is CASSATGNDNSPLHF.

The CDR3: CASSVGLGLAGVGEQYF. Written as DNA, the CDR3 is TGTGCCAGCAGCGTAGGCTTGGGACTAGCGGGAGTTGGCGAGCAGTACTTC. This chain uses TRBV9 with TRBJ2-7; 14 positions agree with TRBD2. The CDR3 has 17 amino acids. The V gene's germline CDR1 is SGDLS and CDR2 YYNGEE. Trimming took 0 bases from V and 6 from J; bases not matched to a gene: 8.

There are a few counts of this clone. The V call is TRBV6-6, the J call TRBJ2-2, with TRBD2 matching 14 bases. The CDR3 length is 15 residues. The ends lost 5 bases at V and 8 bases at J; junction bases unmatched: 4. Germline CDR1 and CDR2: MNHNY and SVGAGI (reference sequence). CDR3 sequence: CASSGTSGRTGELFF. CDR3 DNA sequence: TGTGCCAGCAGTGGGACTAGCGGGAGAACGGGGGAGCTGTTTTTT.

V and J are TRBV28 and TRBJ1-2; TRBD1 might be the D (5 bases). The V gene lost 10 bases and the J gene lost 8 bases, with 20 bases spanning the gap. CDR3 length equals 13 residues. Germline assignment: CDR1 MDHEN and CDR2 SYDVKM. The DNA of the CDR3 is TGTGCCACTCGACAGACCAGACGGCAGGGCTACACCTTC. It yields the protein CATRQTRRQGYTF.

The chain employs TRBV25-1 and TRBJ2-3; the match to TRBD2 covers 11 bases. The CDR3 runs to 15 residues. Germline values: CDR1 MGHDK, CDR2 SYGVNS. The junction had 5 bases not matched to a gene; V was cut back by 6 bases and J by 3 bases. In DNA, the CDR3 is TGTGCCAGCAGCCCGACTAGCGGGGAAACAGATACGCAGTATTTT. Amino acids: CASSPTSGETDTQYF.

The table lists this clone with a few counts. The V and J genes are TRBV6-5 and TRBJ2-7, with D perhaps matching TRBD1 (6 bases). The CDR3 extends over 15 amino acids. The V end lost 4 bases, the J end lost 7 bases, and 20 bases lay between the germline ends. Germline V gene data show CDR1 as MNHEY and CDR2 as SVGAGI. The CDR3: CASSFSRWGRGEQYF. The CDR3 DNA follows: TGTGCCAGCAGTTTCTCCCGTTGGGGGCGCGGGGAGCAGTACTTC.

This clone was seen only a few times. This chain links TRBV5-4 with TRBJ2-3, with D possibly matching TRBD2 (6 bases). CDR1 and CDR2 (germline): SGHNT, YYREEE (reference sequence). The CDR3 runs 16 residues. Trimming took 1 base from V and 1 from J, leaving 13 bases between them. As DNA, the CDR3 is TGTGCCAGCAGCTTGAAGGCCCGCGGGGGCACAGATACGCAGTATTTT. Its translation: CASSLKARGGTDTQYF.

V and J are TRBV5-1 and TRBJ2-2; no reliable D call. The CDR3 contains 12 residues. V lost 3 bases to trimming and J lost 6 bases, with 6 bases between them. From germline, CDR1 is SGHRS and CDR2 YFSETQ. CDR3 DNA sequence: TGCGCCAGCAGCTCCTTAGCCGGGGAGCTGTTTTTT. It yields the protein CASSSLAGELFF.

Remarks on this clone: One end of the junction fails to match germline, which may point to a read error. The J gene is TRBJ2-5, the V gene TRBV7-7; 11 bases fit TRBD2. The CDR3 is made up of 15 amino acids. Per germline, CDR1 SSHAT and CDR2 FNYEAQ (reference sequence). In DNA, the CDR3 is TGTGCTAGCAGCTCCGGGACTAGCGGCGCGAAGACCCAGTACTTC. It encodes CASSSGTSGAKTQYF. The variable domain in full, with the rest retrieved from reference TRBV7-7 and TRBJ2-5, is GAGVSQSPRYKVTKRGQDVTLRCDPISSHATLYWYQQALGQGPEFLTYFNYEAQPDKSGLPSDRFSAERPEGSISTLTIQRTEQRDSAMYRCASSSGTSGAKTQYFGPGTRLLVL.

V and J are TRBV29-1 and TRBJ1-1, with a possible D match to TRBD1 (6 bases). Germline-derived CDR1 and CDR2 are SQVTM and ANQGSEA. Trimming pared 4 bases from V and 1 base from J, leaving 16 bases between. This CDR3 has 15 residues. The chain's CDR3 is CSVGGLAGANTEAFF. The CDR3 DNA is TGCAGCGTTGGGGGGTTAGCAGGGGCGAACACTGAAGCTTTCTTT.

The V call is TRBV5-1, the J call TRBJ2-5; TRBD2 matches 8 bases. CDR1 SGHRS and CDR2 YFSETQ come from the germline V gene. The CDR3 sequence is 15 residues long. The junction had 3 bases not matched to a gene; V was cut back by 0 bases and J by 2 bases. CDR3 region: CASSLGGGGQETQYF. CDR3 sequence (DNA): TGCGCCAGCAGCTTGGGAGGCGGGGGGCAAGAGACCCAGTACTTC.

The gene calls are TRBV27 and TRBJ2-7; D uncertain. In germline, CDR1 is MNHEY, CDR2 SMNVEV (reference sequence). V was pared by 3 bases and J by 7 bases, with 10 bases between. The CDR3 contains 12 residues. The CDR3 spells CASSFSLGEQYF. For the CDR3, the DNA is TGTGCCAGCAGTTTTTCCCTCGGGGAGCAGTACTTC.

The chain links TRBV25-1 to TRBJ1-4, with TRBD1 matching over 11 bases. The germline V gene encodes CDR1 MGHDK and CDR2 SYGVNS. With V trimmed by 5 bases and J by 8 bases, 10 bases remained unmatched. The CDR3 length is 16 residues. CDR3 nucleotides: TGTGCCAGCAGTACAGGACAGGGGGCATTTGGGGAAAAACTGTTTTTT. Its translation: CASSTGQGAFGEKLFF.

The rearrangement links TRBV4-1 to TRBJ1-5; 7 nucleotides agree with TRBD1. The CDR3 sequence is 17 residues long. Per germline, CDR1 MGHRA and CDR2 YSYEKL. V gave up 4 bases and J gave up 0 bases; unmatched junction bases: 9. This CDR3 is CASSLRDREYSNQPQHF. The CDR3 DNA sequence: TGCGCCAGCAGCCTCCGGGACAGAGAGTATAGCAATCAGCCCCAGCATTTT.

This clone appeared a few times. The chain links TRBV27 to TRBJ2-5; D not resolved. V was pared by 4 bases and J by 4 bases, with 7 bases between. In germline, CDR1 is MNHEY, CDR2 SMNVEV (reference sequence). This CDR3 has 12 amino acids. DNA of the CDR3: TGTGCCAGCAGTTCTGTCGGAGAGACCCAGTACTTC. Encoded protein: CASSSVGETQYF.

The chain uses TRBV14 and TRBJ2-5, with D hard to call. Germline loops: CDR1 SGHDN, CDR2 FVKESK. This CDR3 spans 17 amino acids. V was clipped by 1 base and J by 1 base, with 16 bases between them. CDR3 nucleotides: TGTGCCAGCAGCCAAGCGGGTAGATTTCCTTCCCAAGAGACCCAGTACTTC. Its translation is CASSQAGRFPSQETQYF.

The V call is TRBV6-5, the J call TRBJ2-1; possibly TRBD2 for D (7 bases). Trimming took off 7 bases at V and 1 base at J, with 14 bases between the two ends. The CDR3 is 15 residues long. Per the germline V gene, CDR1 is MNHEY and CDR2 is SVGAGI. The CDR3 bases are TGTGCCAGCAAGAAAGGGGGGGAATCCTACAATGAGCAGTTCTTC. It encodes CASKKGGESYNEQFF.

CDR3 sequence (DNA): TGTGCCTGGAGTGCCGAGCGTGAGGGCTATGGCTACACCTTC. Residues: CAWSAEREGYGYTF. The rearrangement joins TRBV30 to TRBJ1-2; D uncertain. The CDR3 sequence is 14 residues long. V was shortened by 1 base and J by 4 bases, with 13 bases between the two germline ends. Germline V gene lookup returns CDR1 GTSNPN and CDR2 SVGIG (reference sequence).

The chain has TRBV28 and TRBJ1-1, with D perhaps TRBD1 (6 bases). V dropped 7 bases and J dropped 1 base, with 16 bases sitting between them. Germline values: CDR1 MDHEN, CDR2 SYDVKM. This CDR3 spans 15 amino acids. The CDR3 reads CASNPGGARNTEAFF. DNA for the CDR3: TGTGCCAGCAACCCCGGGGGGGCCAGGAACACTGAAGCTTTCTTT.

The gene calls are TRBV10-1 and TRBJ2-2; maybe TRBD1 (5 bases). The CDR3 runs 16 residues. Germline V gene sequence: CDR1 WNHNN, CDR2 SYGVQD (reference sequence). V was pared by 0 bases and J by 1 base, with 9 bases between. CDR3 loop: CASSESGRENTGELFF. The DNA for the CDR3 is TGCGCCAGCAGTGAGTCGGGGCGAGAGAACACCGGGGAGCTGTTTTTT.

The genes are TRBV10-3 and TRBJ2-7; the D gene is possibly TRBD2 (5 bases). This CDR3 region has 12 residues. Germline-derived CDR1 and CDR2 are ENHRY and SYGVKD. V gave up 10 bases and J gave up 3 bases, with 13 bases separating them. The CDR3 here is CATGRENYEQYF. DNA for the CDR3: TGTGCCACCGGCCGGGAAAACTACGAGCAGTACTTC.

The rearrangement links TRBV28 to TRBJ2-3; 7 bases are shared with TRBD1. V lost 4 bases and J lost 1; bases outside the gene matches: 5. This CDR3 comprises 15 residues. Looked up from germline, CDR1 is MDHEN and CDR2 is SYDVKM. The CDR3 spells CASSSGTVGTDTQYF. The CDR3 DNA sequence: TGTGCCAGCAGTTCTGGGACAGTAGGCACAGATACGCAGTATTTT.

The rearrangement uses TRBV7-9 and TRBJ2-3; TRBD2 is a possible D gene (5 bases). V lost 7 bases and J lost 0, with 14 bases in between. Germline assignment: CDR1 SEHNR and CDR2 FQNEAQ (reference sequence). This CDR3 is built from 15 residues. The CDR3 loop is CASIYPGISTDTQYF. For the CDR3, the DNA is TGTGCCAGCATATATCCGGGGATTAGCACAGATACGCAGTATTTT. Full variable domain (remainder filled in from reference TRBV7-9 and TRBJ2-3): DTGVSQNPRHKITKRGQNVTFRCDPISEHNRLYWYRQTLGQGPEFLTYFQNEAQLEKSRLLSDRFSAERPKGSFSTLEIQRTEQGDSAMYLCASIYPGISTDTQYFGPGTRLTVL.

This clone came up once. This sequence joins TRBV2 and TRBJ1-2, with 11 bases that match TRBD1. Per germline, CDR1 SNHLY and CDR2 FYNNEI. The CDR3 has 13 residues. Trimming removed 6 bases from V and 7 bases from J; junction bases left unmatched: 4. CDR3: CASRDRGRGGYTF. The DNA for the CDR3 is TGTGCCAGCAGGGACAGGGGGCGCGGTGGCTACACCTTC.

This sequence joins TRBV11-2 and TRBJ1-2; D is undetermined. CDR3 length: 14 residues. The ends were cut back, 0 bases at V and 3 bases at J, with 8 bases in the middle. Germline assignment: CDR1 SGHAT and CDR2 FQNNGV. CDR3 DNA: TGTGCCAGCAGCTTAGATAACAGAGACTATGGCTACACCTTC. Translation gives CASSLDNRDYGYTF.